Listed below are T cell receptor beta chains from one sample, sequenced in a study of control samples from healthy donors and cancer patients. Generated by immunoSEQ multiplex PCR, the TCRdb table keeps only in-frame clones and is missing some. The table includes over 15,000 clones, 70% to 90% detected once. The specimen sequenced was PBMCs. The origin of the receptors is a man between 60 and 75 years old with head and neck cancer. Each CDR3 is given with its conserved first and last residue. D genes are given only for firm matches. The size entry is marked missing in some rows and otherwise reads once, few, many or a size class.

v_call: TRBV6-5
d_call: -
clone_size: -
j_call: TRBJ2-7
cdr3_aa: CASSYSAYEQYF
cdr3_nt: TGTGCCAGCAGTTACTCGGCCTACGAGCAGTACTTC

v_call: TRBV7-3
d_call: -
clone_size: -
j_call: TRBJ2-3
cdr3_aa: CASSPSGTDTQYF
cdr3_nt: TGTGCCAGCAGCCCGAGTGGGACAGATACGCAGTATTTT

v_call: TRBV4-1
d_call: TRBD1
clone_size: -
j_call: TRBJ2-1
cdr3_aa: CASSIKDWDRGHEQFF
cdr3_nt: TGCGCCAGCAGCATCAAAGACTGGGACAGGGGCCATGAGCAGTTCTTC

v_call: TRBV29-1
d_call: TRBD1
clone_size: -
j_call: TRBJ1-1
cdr3_aa: CSVDRGGGEAFF
cdr3_nt: TGCAGCGTAGACAGGGGGGGTGGTGAAGCTTTCTTT

v_call: TRBV3-1/TRBV3-2
d_call: -
clone_size: -
j_call: TRBJ1-6
cdr3_aa: CASSQGGSGGSLHF
cdr3_nt: TGTGCCAGCAGCCAAGGAGGTTCGGGGGGATCCCTCCACTTT

v_call: TRBV7-3
d_call: -
clone_size: few
j_call: TRBJ2-3
cdr3_aa: CASSSPPQGTQYF
cdr3_nt: TGTGCCAGCAGCTCCCCCCCCCAGGGTACGCAGTATTTT

v_call: TRBV3-1/TRBV3-2
d_call: TRBD1
clone_size: -
j_call: TRBJ1-5
cdr3_aa: CASSPERQGEPQHF
cdr3_nt: TGTGCCAGCAGTCCAGAAAGACAGGGTGAGCCCCAGCATTTT

v_call: TRBV6-5
d_call: -
clone_size: -
j_call: TRBJ1-5
cdr3_aa: CASSYGGYSNQPQHF
cdr3_nt: TGTGCCAGCAGTTACGGGGGTTATAGCAATCAGCCCCAGCATTTT

v_call: TRBV15
d_call: TRBD1
clone_size: -
j_call: TRBJ2-1
cdr3_aa: CATSRELDRVNEQFF
cdr3_nt: TGTGCCACCAGCAGAGAGCTGGACAGGGTTAATGAGCAGTTCTTC

v_call: TRBV19
d_call: -
clone_size: -
j_call: TRBJ1-2
cdr3_aa: CASSGFAYGYTF
cdr3_nt: TGTGCCAGTAGTGGGTTCGCCTATGGCTACACCTTC

v_call: TRBV7-3
d_call: TRBD2
clone_size: -
j_call: TRBJ2-1
cdr3_aa: CASSETSGASRPLFF
cdr3_nt: TGTGCCAGCAGCGAGACTAGCGGGGCCTCCCGCCCCCTGTTCTTC

v_call: TRBV6-5
d_call: TRBD1
clone_size: -
j_call: TRBJ2-4
cdr3_aa: CASSTGVVGKNIQYF
cdr3_nt: TGTGCCAGCAGCACAGGGGTTGTTGGCAAAAACATTCAGTACTTC

v_call: TRBV6-5
d_call: -
clone_size: -
j_call: TRBJ1-1
cdr3_aa: CASRGGGLGNTEAFF
cdr3_nt: TGTGCCAGCAGGGGCGGGGGCTTGGGGAACACTGAAGCTTTCTTT

v_call: TRBV6-5
d_call: -
clone_size: -
j_call: TRBJ1-3
cdr3_aa: CASRDGGGRGNTIYF
cdr3_nt: TGTGCCAGCAGGGACGGGGGAGGCCGTGGAAACACCATATATTTT

v_call: TRBV6-5
d_call: TRBD2
clone_size: once
j_call: TRBJ2-3
cdr3_aa: CASSGLAITDTQYF
cdr3_nt: TGTGCCAGCAGCGGACTAGCTATAACAGATACGCAGTATTTT

v_call: TRBV9
d_call: TRBD1
clone_size: -
j_call: TRBJ2-5
cdr3_aa: CASSADRGPRETQYF
cdr3_nt: TGTGCCAGCAGCGCCGACAGGGGGCCCCGAGAGACCCAGTACTTC